The 6 T cell receptor beta chains given below trace back to one sample, sequenced in a study of shared clonotypes between healthy human individuals. The protocol was immunoSEQ multiplex PCR, while the TCRdb copy is restricted to in-frame clones and leaves out a portion. The sample consists of 780,000 or so clones, 72% of them appearing once. The sample was memory CD4+ T cells sorted from blood. The sample's subset: CD45RA-negative fraction. The source of these receptors is a woman aged 25 to 39 in good health.

The chain uses TRBV18 and TRBJ1-4, with unresolved D. The germline gives CDR1 KGHSH, CDR2 LQKENI. The CDR3 loop spans 13 amino acids. Trimming removed 6 bases at V and 5 bases at J, with 10 bases between. CDR3 coding DNA: TGTGCCAGCTCCCCAAAACGAAATGAAAAACTGTTTTTT. The encoded protein is CASSPKRNEKLFF. The full variable domain, its missing parts supplied by reference TRBV18 and TRBJ1-4, is NAGVMQNPRHLVRRRGQEARLRCSPMKGHSHVYWYRQLPEEGLKFMVYLQKENIIDESGMPKERFSAEFPKEGPSILRIQQVVRGDSAAYFCASSPKRNEKLFFGSGTQLSVL.

V usage is TRBV28 and J usage is TRBJ1-2; 8 bases line up with TRBD1. V dropped 6 bases and J dropped 4; count of bases not matched to a gene: 10. This CDR3 is 15 amino acids long. CDR1 is MDHEN and CDR2 is SYDVKM in the germline V gene. CDR3 nucleotides: TGTGCCAGCAGCCGTGGACAGGGTCGGATCTATGGCTACACCTTC. It encodes CASSRGQGRIYGYTF.

This sequence joins TRBV5-1 and TRBJ2-3; 7 bases agree with TRBD1. The CDR3 is 16 residues long. Germline CDR1 and CDR2: SGHRS and YFSETQ. Trimming at V came to 3 bases and at J to 3 bases, leaving 10 bases not matched to a gene. CDR3 residues: CASSWSTGPGTDTQYF. CDR3 nucleotide sequence: TGCGCCAGCAGCTGGTCGACAGGGCCGGGTACAGATACGCAGTATTTT.

CDR3 nucleotide sequence: TGCGCCAGCAGCGTTAACCCTGTCCCGGGACAGGGTGGCGGGGCCAACGTCCTGACTTTC. It encodes CASSVNPVPGQGGGANVLTF. V is TRBV4-1 and J is TRBJ2-6; 9 bases map to TRBD1. CDR3 length: 20 amino acids. Germline V gives CDR1 MGHRA, CDR2 YSYEKL. Trimming removed 5 bases from V and 4 bases from J; junction bases left unmatched: 18.

This clone occurred once. The chain is built from TRBV9 and TRBJ2-6; TRBD2 might be the D (6 bases). Trimming stripped 0 bases from V and 2 bases from J, with 9 bases between. The CDR3 is made up of 16 amino acids. CDR1 SGDLS and CDR2 YYNGEE come from the germline V gene. CDR3: CASSVGPGAGANVLTF. The CDR3 DNA reads as TGTGCCAGCAGCGTAGGCCCGGGGGCTGGGGCCAACGTCCTGACTTTC.

V and J are TRBV29-1 and TRBJ2-7; a possible D gene is TRBD1 (6 bases). Germline V CDR1 and CDR2: SQVTM, ANQGSEA. The ends were cut back, 7 bases at V and 6 bases at J, with 10 bases in the middle. The CDR3 covers 10 residues. The CDR3 reads CSEQGTEQYF. The CDR3 DNA reads as TGCAGCGAACAGGGCACCGAGCAGTACTTC.